The 10 T cell receptor beta chains in this list originate from one sample, sequenced in a study of T cell responses to AZD1222 COVID-19 vaccine. The protocol was immunoSEQ multiplex PCR, while the TCRdb copy is restricted to in-frame clones and leaves out a portion. In the table there are 80,000 or so clones, around nine tenths of which are singletons. Source: peripheral blood, taken on day 0 of AZD1222 vaccination. All receptors derive from an adult in good health.

The chain has TRBV29-1 and TRBJ1-2; tentative D call: TRBD1 (6 bases). Trimming removed 5 bases from V and 4 bases from J, with 11 bases in between. In germline, CDR1 is SQVTM, CDR2 ANQGSEA. CDR3 length equals 12 residues. The CDR3 DNA reads TGCAGCGTTTCACAGGGTGCCTATGGCTACACCTTC. Protein product: CSVSQGAYGYTF. The variable domain in full, with the rest retrieved from reference TRBV29-1 and TRBJ1-2, is SAVISQKPSRDICQRGTSLTIQCQVDSQVTMMFWYRQQPGQSLTLIATANQGSEATYESGFVIDKFPISRPNLTFSTLTVSNMSPEDSSIYLCSVSQGAYGYTFGSGTRLTVV.

This sequence joins TRBV18 and TRBJ2-5; 7 bases are shared with TRBD1. Per the germline V gene, CDR1 is KGHSH and CDR2 is LQKENI. V lost 2 bases and J lost 1; bases outside the gene matches: 10. There are 17 residues in the CDR3. The CDR3 is CASSPGWGQRSQETQYF. CDR3 DNA sequence: TGTGCCAGCTCACCAGGGTGGGGACAGAGATCCCAAGAGACCCAGTACTTC.

J is TRBJ1-5 and V is TRBV27, with a possible D match to TRBD1 (5 bases). This CDR3 has 15 amino acids. Trimming took off 11 bases at V and 0 bases at J, with 17 bases between the two ends. Germline lookup yields CDR1 MNHEY and CDR2 SMNVEV (reference sequence). CDR3 amino acids: CASRKGVISNQPQHF. The CDR3 DNA reads as TGTGCCTCCCGCAAAGGGGTAATTAGCAATCAGCCCCAGCATTTT.

The rearrangement links TRBV18 to TRBJ1-1; TRBD1 aligns across 9 bases. This CDR3 has 13 amino acids. With V trimmed by 4 bases and J by 6 bases, 3 bases remained unmatched. Germline V gene lookup returns CDR1 KGHSH and CDR2 LQKENI. The CDR3 DNA sequence: TGTGCCAGCTCACTGGGGACAGGGTCTGAAGCTTTCTTT. This encodes CASSLGTGSEAFF.

V and J are TRBV10-3 and TRBJ2-5; 8 positions agree with TRBD1. V shed 0 bases, J shed 3 bases, and the junction held 6 bases outside the gene matches. Per the germline V gene, CDR1 is ENHRY and CDR2 is SYGVKD. The CDR3 totals 16 residues. CDR3 in DNA: TGTGCCATCAGTGAGTCGAGGCAGGGGGCGAAAGAGACCCAGTACTTC. As protein: CAISESRQGAKETQYF.

This chain connects TRBV12-3 or TRBV12-4 to TRBJ2-3; tentative D call: TRBD2 (6 bases). CDR3 length: 12 residues. Trimming removed 3 bases at V and 6 bases at J, with 7 bases between. CDR3 nucleotides: TGTGCCAGCAGTTTGGGAGGTGATACGCAGTATTTT. It translates to CASSLGGDTQYF.

The genes are TRBV27 and TRBJ2-5, with 9 bases lining up with TRBD1. The junction had 29 bases not matched to a gene; V was cut back by 1 base and J by 5 bases. The CDR3 sequence is 23 residues long. Germline V CDR1 and CDR2: MNHEY, SMNVEV (reference sequence). This CDR3 reads CASSLLDRTGVGAGTGPRETQYF. Written as DNA, the CDR3 is TGTGCCAGCAGTTTATTAGACCGGACAGGGGTCGGAGCGGGAACAGGACCCCGGGAGACCCAGTACTTC.

The rearrangement links TRBV10-3 to TRBJ1-2; 9 bases are shared with TRBD1. The V segment lost 8 bases and the J segment 3 bases; nucleotides outside the gene matches: 10. Germline CDR1 reads ENHRY; CDR2 reads SYGVKD. There are 15 residues in the CDR3. CDR3 residues: CAIRTGAGEDYGYTF. The CDR3 DNA sequence: TGTGCCATCCGGACAGGGGCGGGGGAAGACTATGGCTACACCTTC.

This clone was recorded once. The chain recombines TRBV14 with TRBJ2-7, with 7 nucleotides matching TRBD1. The ends lost 0 bases at V and 3 bases at J; junction bases unmatched: 5. Per germline, CDR1 SGHDN and CDR2 FVKESK. The CDR3 consists of 15 residues. The DNA for the CDR3 is TGTGCCAGCAGCCAAGATCAGGACAGGTTCTACGAGCAGTACTTC. Protein: CASSQDQDRFYEQYF.

The chain links TRBV11-2 to TRBJ1-3, with D unclear. CDR1 and CDR2 from the germline V gene are SGHAT and FQNNGV. The V and J ends lost 7 bases and 5 bases respectively, with 18 bases between them. This CDR3 has 15 residues. This CDR3 is CASNPAAGRRNTIYF. CDR3 sequence (DNA): TGTGCCAGCAACCCGGCGGCGGGTCGGAGAAACACCATATATTTT.